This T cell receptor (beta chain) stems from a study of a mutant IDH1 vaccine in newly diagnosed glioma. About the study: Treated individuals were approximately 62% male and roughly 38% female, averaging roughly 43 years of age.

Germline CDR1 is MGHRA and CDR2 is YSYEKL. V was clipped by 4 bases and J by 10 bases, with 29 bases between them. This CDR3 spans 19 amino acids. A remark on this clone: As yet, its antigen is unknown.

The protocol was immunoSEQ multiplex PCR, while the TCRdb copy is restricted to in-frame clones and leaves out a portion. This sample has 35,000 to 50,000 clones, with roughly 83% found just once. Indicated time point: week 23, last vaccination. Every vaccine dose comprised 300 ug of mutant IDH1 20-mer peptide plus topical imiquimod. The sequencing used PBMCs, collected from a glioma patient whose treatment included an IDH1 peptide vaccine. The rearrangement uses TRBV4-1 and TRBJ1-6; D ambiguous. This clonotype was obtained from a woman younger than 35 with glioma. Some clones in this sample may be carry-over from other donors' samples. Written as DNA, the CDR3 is TGCGCCAGCAGCCGATTACAGACGCTCGAGGGTACAATCCGATCACCCCTCCACTTT. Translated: CASSRLQTLEGTIRSPLHF.